This entry features one T cell receptor beta chain sequence. What it binds is not known. This sample was included in a study of early stage breast cancer tumors. Study as a whole: Samples were sequenced at about 10-fold average coverage.

Profiled with immunoSEQ multiplex PCR; TCRdb holds only in-frame clones, not every one. The top ten hold roughly 3.2% of the sample, which has around 71,000 clones, 65% to 80% seen once. Study-wide results and caveats: Compared with adjacent normal breast, tumors showed about 2.3-fold denser, more clonal T cells. Commonly generated sequences made up most enriched TCRB sequences shared between patients.

The source of this sequence is a person between 55 and 69 years old with breast cancer. Sequencing was performed on blood.

The CDR3 reads CASSQAGTGLSYEQYF. CDR3 DNA: TGCGCCAGCAGCCAAGCCGGGACAGGGCTCTCCTACGAGCAGTACTTC. The V gene is TRBV4-1, the J gene TRBJ2-7, with 9 bases fitting TRBD1. Germline CDR1 and CDR2: MGHRA and YSYEKL. Trimming cost V 1 base and J 0 bases; bases outside gene matches: 4. This CDR3 region has 16 residues.